Reported below is one T cell receptor (beta chain). TCRdb recomputed calls from the 5' RACE reads with MiXCR, one row per CDR3 protein. The sample holds roughly 510,000 distinct CDR3 sequences, approximately 15% seen once. V was pared by 10 bases and J by 9 bases, with 6 bases of the junction left unmatched. The CDR3 length is 11 residues. These data come from a study of T-cell memory formation after mild COVID-19. V usage is TRBV12-3 or TRBV12-4 and J usage is TRBJ2-1; 7 bases map to TRBD1. The origin of this receptor is an adult woman who had mild COVID-19 (a few samples of this study predate the infection). Cell type and time point are not known. Sequenced input: PBMCs or a T cell subset sorted from them (not recorded which). CDR3 coding DNA: TGTGCCACCGCGAGGGACAGTGAGCAGTTCTTC. This codes for CATARDSEQFF.